Listed below are T cell receptor beta chains from one sample, sequenced in a study of OX40 agonist ivuxolimab in advanced cancers. Profiled with immunoSEQ multiplex PCR; TCRdb holds only in-frame clones, not every one. The data contain tens of thousands of clones, around nine tenths of them singletons. The sequencing here drew on CD4+ or CD8+ T cells sorted from blood, taken in a trial of the OX40 agonist ivuxolimab. The receptors were gathered from an adult with an advanced solid tumor such as melanoma, head and neck, liver or kidney cancer. The CDR3 runs from the conserved cysteine through the conserved F or W. Fields, in order: V gene, clone size, CDR3 protein. Not every row has a clone size; where given, it reads once, few, many or a size class.

v_call: TRBV5-4; clone_size: -; cdr3_aa: CASSLGTGGSGNTIYF
v_call: TRBV5-4; clone_size: -; cdr3_aa: CASSPGVTGEQFF
v_call: TRBV7-9; clone_size: -; cdr3_aa: CASSLMGLNYNEQFF
v_call: TRBV5-1; clone_size: -; cdr3_aa: CASSFSGTSETGELFF
v_call: TRBV7-3; clone_size: once; cdr3_aa: CASSSTGGTGYTF
v_call: TRBV6-1; clone_size: -; cdr3_aa: CASSEARTGANTIYF
v_call: TRBV6-1; clone_size: -; cdr3_aa: CASTRRFQETQYF
v_call: TRBV18; clone_size: -; cdr3_aa: CASSPTGDQPQHF
v_call: TRBV5-6; clone_size: few; cdr3_aa: CASSSETGTWRYEQYF
v_call: TRBV19; clone_size: -; cdr3_aa: CASSAGLAFDEQYF
v_call: TRBV7-3; clone_size: -; cdr3_aa: CASSYGRGGIEQFF
v_call: TRBV10-1; clone_size: -; cdr3_aa: CASSLANSYEQYF
v_call: TRBV5-1; clone_size: -; cdr3_aa: CASSLDVGQETQYF
v_call: TRBV6-5; clone_size: once; cdr3_aa: CASTNSHSGNTIYF
v_call: TRBV19; clone_size: -; cdr3_aa: CASSTPNTDEAFF
v_call: TRBV4-3; clone_size: -; cdr3_aa: CASSQDPRNTIYF
v_call: TRBV6-6; clone_size: -; cdr3_aa: CASSYGGLNQPQHF
v_call: TRBV30; clone_size: -; cdr3_aa: CAWSSIDGYEQYF
v_call: TRBV6-1; clone_size: few; cdr3_aa: CASMVARANSPLHF
v_call: TRBV19; clone_size: -; cdr3_aa: CASSIGRNQPQHF
v_call: TRBV21-1; clone_size: -; cdr3_aa: CASSLGINEQFF
v_call: TRBV5-1; clone_size: -; cdr3_aa: CASSLTSGVVEQFF
v_call: TRBV29-1; clone_size: -; cdr3_aa: CSAGGFGAEAFF
v_call: TRBV28; clone_size: -; cdr3_aa: CASSLPYRFAGYTF
v_call: TRBV7-3; clone_size: -; cdr3_aa: CASIPLATEQFF
v_call: TRBV7-9; clone_size: -; cdr3_aa: CASSLGGGSQETQYF
v_call: TRBV19; clone_size: -; cdr3_aa: CASSEGLEREQYF
v_call: TRBV5-1; clone_size: -; cdr3_aa: CASRSLADTEAFF
v_call: TRBV6-1; clone_size: -; cdr3_aa: CASSEALGLQGNEQFF
v_call: TRBV30; clone_size: -; cdr3_aa: CAISKGRGGSATEAFF
v_call: TRBV5-1; clone_size: -; cdr3_aa: CASSLALRNYEQYF
v_call: TRBV28; clone_size: -; cdr3_aa: CASSFVGPPPEQFF
v_call: TRBV18; clone_size: -; cdr3_aa: CASSRQGDVLTF
v_call: TRBV27; clone_size: -; cdr3_aa: CASSSNSIFSYEQYF
v_call: TRBV9; clone_size: -; cdr3_aa: CASSVDLDSYNYGYTF
v_call: TRBV27; clone_size: -; cdr3_aa: CASSPNDRLLYEQYF
v_call: TRBV2; clone_size: few; cdr3_aa: CASNYDTGRAYGYTF
v_call: TRBV19; clone_size: once; cdr3_aa: CASTPGGGAQGNTIYF
v_call: TRBV6-5; clone_size: -; cdr3_aa: CASSYSARSYVGYTF
v_call: TRBV7-6; clone_size: -; cdr3_aa: CASSYQQGGPYEQYF
v_call: TRBV5-1; clone_size: -; cdr3_aa: CASSFGQGTTDTQYF
v_call: TRBV19; clone_size: -; cdr3_aa: CASSIGAAGNTIYF
v_call: TRBV7-2; clone_size: -; cdr3_aa: CASSLASTSGLDTQYF
v_call: TRBV6-5; clone_size: -; cdr3_aa: CASSEDRAYYGYTF
v_call: TRBV19; clone_size: -; cdr3_aa: CASSPRTVLLNQPQHF
v_call: TRBV5-5; clone_size: -; cdr3_aa: CASSLVWGAIYEQYF
v_call: TRBV18; clone_size: -; cdr3_aa: CASSPPTYTDTQYF
v_call: TRBV4-2; clone_size: few; cdr3_aa: CASSQPGSNYGYTF
v_call: TRBV9; clone_size: -; cdr3_aa: CASSVDPQRNEQFF
v_call: TRBV7-2; clone_size: -; cdr3_aa: CASSRIRGSDEKLFF
v_call: TRBV15; clone_size: -; cdr3_aa: CATSLHTANYGYTF
v_call: TRBV5-1; clone_size: -; cdr3_aa: CASSLAGGGGYTF
v_call: TRBV11-2; clone_size: once; cdr3_aa: CASSGAGTGVTDTQYF
v_call: TRBV29-1; clone_size: once; cdr3_aa: CSVVQGAVGLYGYTF
v_call: TRBV6-5; clone_size: -; cdr3_aa: CASSYGGTGSGNTIYF
v_call: TRBV5-1; clone_size: -; cdr3_aa: CASSFLQGRGETQYF
v_call: TRBV18; clone_size: -; cdr3_aa: CASSPTGDSTDTQYF
v_call: TRBV4-3; clone_size: once; cdr3_aa: CASSQAPDRSEKLFF
v_call: TRBV6-5; clone_size: -; cdr3_aa: CASSPTGHGRAEAFF
v_call: TRBV7-3; clone_size: -; cdr3_aa: CASGRDTDTQYF